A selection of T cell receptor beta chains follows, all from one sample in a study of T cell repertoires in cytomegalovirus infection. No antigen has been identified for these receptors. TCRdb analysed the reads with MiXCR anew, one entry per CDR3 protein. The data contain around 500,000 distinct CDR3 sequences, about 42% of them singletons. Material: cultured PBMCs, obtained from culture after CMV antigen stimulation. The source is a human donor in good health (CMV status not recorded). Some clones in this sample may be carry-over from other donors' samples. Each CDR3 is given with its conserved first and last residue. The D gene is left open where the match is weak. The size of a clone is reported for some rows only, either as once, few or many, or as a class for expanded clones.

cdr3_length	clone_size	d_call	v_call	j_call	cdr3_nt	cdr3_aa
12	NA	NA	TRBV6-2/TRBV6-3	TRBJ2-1	TGTGCCAGTTCCAACCGGGGTCAGGAGCAGTTCTTC	CASSNRGQEQFF
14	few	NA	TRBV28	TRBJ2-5	TGTGCCAGCACCCCCCCGACAGGCCAAGAGACCCAGTACTTC	CASTPPTGQETQYF
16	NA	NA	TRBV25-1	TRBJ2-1	TGTGCCAGCAGTGAATACAGGCAGGGGTCCTACAATGAGCAGTTCTTC	CASSEYRQGSYNEQFF
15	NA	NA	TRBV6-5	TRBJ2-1	TGTGCCAGCAGTTACCCAACGGGACACGGGAATGAGCAGTTCTTC	CASSYPTGHGNEQFF
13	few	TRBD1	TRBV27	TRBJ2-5	TGTGCCAGTAAAGGGGCTAGACAGGGGACCCAGTACTTC	CASKGARQGTQYF
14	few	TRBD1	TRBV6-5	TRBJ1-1	TGTGCCAGCAGTTCCGGGACAGGGGGCATGGAAGCTTTCTTT	CASSSGTGGMEAFF
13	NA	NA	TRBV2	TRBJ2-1	TGTGCCAGCAGTGAAAACACCTACAATGAGCAGTTCTTC	CASSENTYNEQFF
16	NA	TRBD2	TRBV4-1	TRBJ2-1	TGCGCCAGCAGCCCCGGCGGGCTAGCGGGAGGGATTCAGCAGTTCTTC	CASSPGGLAGGIQQFF
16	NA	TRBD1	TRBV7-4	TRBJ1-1	TGTGCCAGCAGCTTCCCCCCGCCGACAGGGAAGACGGGAGCTTTCTTT	CASSFPPPTGKTGAFF
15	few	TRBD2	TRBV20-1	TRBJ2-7	TGCAGTGCTAGAGATCTAGCGGGGACAGCCTACGAGCAGTACTTC	CSARDLAGTAYEQYF
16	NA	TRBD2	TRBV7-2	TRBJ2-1	TGTGCCAGCAGCGCCCGACTAGCGGGGTACTACAATGAGCAGTTCTTC	CASSARLAGYYNEQFF
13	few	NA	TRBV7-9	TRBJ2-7	TGTGCCAGCAGCTCCGGCGTGGCCTACGAGCAGTACTTC	CASSSGVAYEQYF
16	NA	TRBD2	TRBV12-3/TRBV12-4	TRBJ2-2	TGTGCCAGCAGCGCCACGATTGGGCGGGGGGGTGGGGAGCTGTTTTTT	CASSATIGRGGGELFF
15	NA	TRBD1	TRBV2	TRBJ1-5	TGTGCCAGCAGTGTGAGGACAGGTCCGAATCAGCCCCAGCATTTT	CASSVRTGPNQPQHF
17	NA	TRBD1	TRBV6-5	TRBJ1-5	TGTGCCAGCAGACAACAGGGGGCGGGATCGGACAAGCAGCCCCAGCATTTT	CASRQQGAGSDKQPQHF
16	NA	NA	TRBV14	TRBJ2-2	TGTGCCAGCAGCCAATTAAGGGGAGCGAACACCGGGGAGCTGTTTTTT	CASSQLRGANTGELFF
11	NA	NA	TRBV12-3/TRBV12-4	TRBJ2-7	TGTGCCAGCAGTCGCCAATACCCTTTATACTTC	CASSRQYPLYF
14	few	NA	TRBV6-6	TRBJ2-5	TGTGCCAGCAGTTCGTCCTTCTCCCAGGAGACCCAGTACTTC	CASSSSFSQETQYF
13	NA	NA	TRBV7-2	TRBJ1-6	TGTGCCAGCAGCTTACAGGCTCGTTCACCCCTCCACTTT	CASSLQARSPLHF
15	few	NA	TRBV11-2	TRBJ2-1	TGTGCCAGCAGCCGTAGCCCATCGGACCATTTGGGGCAGTTCTTC	CASSRSPSDHLGQFF
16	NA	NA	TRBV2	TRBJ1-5	TGTGCCAGCAGTGAACGTGGTGGGGAGGCCAATCAGCCCCAGCATTTT	CASSERGGEANQPQHF
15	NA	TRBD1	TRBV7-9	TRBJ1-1	TGTGCCAGCAGCAACGGACAGGGAGTAGACACTGAAGCTTTCTTT	CASSNGQGVDTEAFF
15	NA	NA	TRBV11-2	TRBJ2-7	TGTGCCAGCAGCTTCTCGGACTGGAGCTCCTACGAGCAGTACTTC	CASSFSDWSSYEQYF
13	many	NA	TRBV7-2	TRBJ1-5	TGTGCCAGCAGCTTAGTGGGGGATCAGCCCCAGCATTTT	CASSLVGDQPQHF
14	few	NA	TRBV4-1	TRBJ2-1	TGCGCCAGCAGCCATCGGGGCGGGGAGAATGAGCAGTTCTTC	CASSHRGGENEQFF
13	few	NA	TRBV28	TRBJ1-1	TGTGCCAGCAGTCCCGGACAATCGGATGAAGCTTTCTTT	CASSPGQSDEAFF
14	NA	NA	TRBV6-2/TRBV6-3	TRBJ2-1	TGTGCCAGCAGTTATAGCTTCGGGTACAATGAGCAGTTCTTC	CASSYSFGYNEQFF
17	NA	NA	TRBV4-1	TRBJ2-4	TGCGCCAGCAGTCCCCGGGCAGGGACGACGGCATCAGACATTCAGTACTTC	CASSPRAGTTASDIQYF
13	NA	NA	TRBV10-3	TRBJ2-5	TGTGCCATCAGTTCTCGGGATCAAGAGACCCAGTACTTC	CAISSRDQETQYF
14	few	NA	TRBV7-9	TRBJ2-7	TGTGCCAGCAGCTTTGGACAGAGCTCCTACGAGCAGTACTTC	CASSFGQSSYEQYF
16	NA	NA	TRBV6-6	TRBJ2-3	TGTGCCTCCAATAACCAGGGGATCGATAGCACAGATACGCAGTATTTT	CASNNQGIDSTDTQYF
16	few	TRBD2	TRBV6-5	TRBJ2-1	TGTGCCAGCAGCCGCCGAGGGAGCGGGAGGGCCGGTGAGCAGTTCTTC	CASSRRGSGRAGEQFF
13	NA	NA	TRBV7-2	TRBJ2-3	TGTGCCACCAGAAAGGGACCCACAGATACGCAGTATTTT	CATRKGPTDTQYF
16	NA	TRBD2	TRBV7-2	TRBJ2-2	TGTGCCAGCGGGCCCGGATGGCGGGAGGGAACCGGGGAGCTGTTTTTT	CASGPGWREGTGELFF
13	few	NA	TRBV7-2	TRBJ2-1	TGTGCCAGCAGCTTAGAGGCAGAGTTCGAGCAGTTCTTC	CASSLEAEFEQFF
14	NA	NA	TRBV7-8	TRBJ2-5	TGTGCCAGCAGCTTATACCAGTACCAAGAGACCCAGTACTTC	CASSLYQYQETQYF
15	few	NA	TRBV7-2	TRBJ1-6	TGTGCCAGCAGCCTCTTTGACGGGTCTAATTCACCCCTCCACTTT	CASSLFDGSNSPLHF
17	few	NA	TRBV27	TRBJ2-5	TGTGCCAGCAGGCCTCTCGGATTGGTGCAGAGGGAAGAGACCCAGTACTTC	CASRPLGLVQREETQYF
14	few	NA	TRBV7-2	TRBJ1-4	TGTGCCAGCAGCTTAGGGGGAGCTAATGAAAAACTGTTTTTT	CASSLGGANEKLFF
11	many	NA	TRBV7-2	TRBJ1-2	TGTGCCAGCAGCACCTTTGGTGGCTACACCTTC	CASSTFGGYTF
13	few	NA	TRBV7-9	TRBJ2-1	TGTGCCAGCAGCTATGGGACTCCCAATGAGCAGTTCTTC	CASSYGTPNEQFF
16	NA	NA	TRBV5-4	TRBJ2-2	TGTGCCAGCAGCTTGGGGAGGAAAGGGGACACCGGGGAGCTGTTTTTT	CASSLGRKGDTGELFF
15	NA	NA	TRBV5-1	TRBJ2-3	TGCGCCAGCAGCTTGGGGCCCGATCGCACAGATACGCAGTATTTT	CASSLGPDRTDTQYF
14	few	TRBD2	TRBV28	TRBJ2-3	TGTGCCAGCAGTTTACCGGGGGGGCCAGATACGCAGTATTTT	CASSLPGGPDTQYF
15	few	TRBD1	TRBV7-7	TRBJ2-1	TGTGCCAGCAGCTTAGGGGGACGGACAGGGGATGAGCAGTTCTTC	CASSLGGRTGDEQFF
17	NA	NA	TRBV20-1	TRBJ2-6	TGCAGTGCTACCGTCGGGCTAAGGGTTTCTGGGGCCAACGTCCTGACTTTC	CSATVGLRVSGANVLTF
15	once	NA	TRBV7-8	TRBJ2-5	TGTGCCAGCAGCCCACCTGGACGTTTACAAGAGACCCACTACTTC	CASSPPGRLQETHYF
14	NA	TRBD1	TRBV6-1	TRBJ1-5	TGTGCCAGCAGTGAAAACAGGGGCCGCCAGCCCCAGCATTTT	CASSENRGRQPQHF
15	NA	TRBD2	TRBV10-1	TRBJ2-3	TGCGCCAGCAGTGACGGGACTAGCGGGTCAGATACGCAGTATTTT	CASSDGTSGSDTQYF
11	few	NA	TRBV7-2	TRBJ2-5	TGTGCCAGCAGCTCCATGGGGGCCCAGTACTTC	CASSSMGAQYF
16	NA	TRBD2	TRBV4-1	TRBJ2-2	TGCGCCAGCAGCCAACAGGGACTAGCTTTGACCGGGGAGCTGTTTTTT	CASSQQGLALTGELFF
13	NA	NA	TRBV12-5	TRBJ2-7	TGTGCTAGTGGATCCGCTGGCTCCTACGAGCAGTACTTC	CASGSAGSYEQYF
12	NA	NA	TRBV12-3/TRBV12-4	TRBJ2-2	TGTGCCAGCAGTTTCGCAGGCGGGGAGCTGTTTTTT	CASSFAGGELFF
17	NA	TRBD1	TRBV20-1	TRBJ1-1	TGCAGTGCTAGAGCCAGGAGACAGGGGGACATGAACACTGAAGCTTTCTTT	CSARARRQGDMNTEAFF
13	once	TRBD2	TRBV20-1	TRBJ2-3	TGCAGTGCTAGGCGGGGGGGCACAGATACGCAGTATTTT	CSARRGGTDTQYF
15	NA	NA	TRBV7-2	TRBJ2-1	TGTGCCAGCAGCTTGCAGGGGCTCACCTACAATGAGCAGTTCTTC	CASSLQGLTYNEQFF
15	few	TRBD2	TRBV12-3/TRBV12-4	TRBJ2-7	TGTGCCAGCAGTTTAGGGCTAGCGGGAGGTCGAGAGCAGTACTTC	CASSLGLAGGREQYF
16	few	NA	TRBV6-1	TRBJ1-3	TGTGCCAGCAGTGAACAAACGGAGGCGGCTGGAAACACCATATATTTT	CASSEQTEAAGNTIYF
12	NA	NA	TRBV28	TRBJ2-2	TGTGCCAGCAGTTTGGTGTCGGTCCAGCTGTTTTTT	CASSLVSVQLFF
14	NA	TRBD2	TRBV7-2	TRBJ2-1	TGTGCCAGCAGCTCGCTAGCGGTCTACAATGAGCAGTTGTTC	CASSSLAVYNEQLF